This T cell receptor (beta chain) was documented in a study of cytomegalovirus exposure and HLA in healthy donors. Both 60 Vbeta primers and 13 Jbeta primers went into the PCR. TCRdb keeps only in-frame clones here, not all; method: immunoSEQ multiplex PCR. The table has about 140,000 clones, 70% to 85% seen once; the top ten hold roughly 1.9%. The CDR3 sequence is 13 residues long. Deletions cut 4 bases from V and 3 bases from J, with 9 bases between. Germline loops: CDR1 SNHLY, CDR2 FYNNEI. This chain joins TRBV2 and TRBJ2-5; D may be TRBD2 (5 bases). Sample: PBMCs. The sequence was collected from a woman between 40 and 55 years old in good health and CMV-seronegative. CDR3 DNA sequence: TGTGCCAGCAGTGCCGGGGTTAAAGAGACCCAGTACTTC. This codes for CASSAGVKETQYF. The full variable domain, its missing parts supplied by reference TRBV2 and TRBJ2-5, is EPEVTQTPSHQVTQMGQEVILRCVPISNHLYFYWYRQILGQKVEFLVSFYNNEISEKSEIFDDQFSVERPDGSNFTLKIRSTKLEDSAMYFCASSAGVKETQYFGPGTRLLVL.